These 14 T cell receptor beta chains originate from one sample sequenced in a study of T-cell reconstitution after alpha-beta-depleted transplantation in children. Using unique molecular identifiers, the investigators prepared the TCRbeta library. TCRdb reprocessed the PCR reads via MiXCR and lists one record per CDR3 protein. The data show around 270,000 distinct CDR3 sequences, almost 8% seen once. No antigens are known for them. Study observations and caveats: Among T cells one year after transplant, newly produced cells accounted for most counts and diversity.

Source: peripheral blood, taken 360 days after TCRalphabeta/CD19-depleted stem cell transplant. These receptors all come from a female patient aged 2-10 years who had a stem cell transplant for Fanconi anemia, so the T cells may come from the graft donor.

This chain connects TRBV6-2 or TRBV6-3 to TRBJ2-1; D is tentatively TRBD1 or TRBD2 (6 bases each). The CDR3 consists of 16 residues. Germline CDR1 MNHEY, CDR2 SVGEGT. V was pared by 0 bases and J by 4 bases, with 13 bases between. The CDR3 loop is CASSYSGGGGYNEQFF. The CDR3 region has the DNA TGTGCCAGCAGTTACTCAGGAGGGGGTGGATACAATGAGCAGTTCTTC.

The V call is TRBV19, the J call TRBJ1-1; D remains unclear. This CDR3 region has 18 residues. The V gene lost 2 bases and the J gene lost 3 bases, with 22 bases spanning the gap. CDR1 and CDR2 (germline): LNHDA, SQIVND (reference sequence). Written as DNA, the CDR3 is TGTGCCAGTAGTATACGGGGTGTCGGCGGTCCTTGGGACACTGAAGCTTTCTTT. It encodes CASSIRGVGGPWDTEAFF.

This clonotype appeared many times. The rearrangement uses TRBV12-3 or TRBV12-4 and TRBJ2-7, with 8 bases fitting TRBD1. With 4 bases clipped from V and 5 bases from J, the junction kept 7 bases outside the gene matches. This CDR3 region has 14 residues. The CDR3 DNA follows: TGTGCCAGCAGTTCAGGACAGGGAAACCACGAGCAGTACTTC. Translation: CASSSGQGNHEQYF.

This chain joins TRBV20-1 and TRBJ1-1, with TRBD1 identical over 7 bases. The CDR3 has 14 amino acids. With V trimmed by 1 base and J by 11 bases, 13 bases remained unmatched. Germline CDR1 reads DFQATT; CDR2 reads SNEGSKA (reference sequence). The CDR3 DNA sequence: TGCAGTGCTAGAGGAACAGGGGTTTACGTTCCGGCTTTCTTT. Translation: CSARGTGVYVPAFF.

The sample holds many counts of this clonotype. The rearrangement links TRBV29-1 to TRBJ2-7; a weak D match, TRBD1 (5 bases). CDR1 is SQVTM, CDR2 ANQGSEA, per germline. Trimming took off 4 bases at V and 5 bases at J, with 21 bases between the two ends. CDR3 size: 15 residues. The CDR3 nucleotides are TGCAGCGTTGCGGCTGCTGGGGCCCTATTCGACGAGCAGTACTTC. Translated, it gives CSVAAAGALFDEQYF.

Ten or more counts support this clonotype. The chain recombines TRBV6-5 with TRBJ2-5; no clear D. Trimming shortened V by 4 bases and J by 5 bases, and 20 bases separated the two germline ends. CDR1 MNHEY and CDR2 SVGAGI come from the germline V gene. The length of the CDR3 is 16 residues. The CDR3 loop reads CASSSYFQAMGETQYF. In DNA form, the CDR3 reads TGTGCCAGCAGTTCTTATTTCCAGGCAATGGGGGAGACCCAGTACTTC.

The rearrangement joins TRBV7-6 to TRBJ2-1, with 10 nucleotides matching TRBD1. This CDR3 comprises 15 residues. V lost 5 bases, J lost 8 bases, and 9 bases stayed unmatched. Germline V gene lookup returns CDR1 SGHVS and CDR2 FNYEAQ. The CDR3 loop is CASSAPGTGADEQFF. In DNA form, the CDR3 reads TGTGCCAGCAGCGCCCCCGGGACAGGGGCCGATGAGCAGTTCTTC.

The genes are TRBV6-1 and TRBJ1-4; D call uncertain. The CDR3 totals 11 residues. With 5 bases removed from V and 11 bases from J, the gap between germline ends came to 9 bases. The V gene's germline CDR1 is MNHNS and CDR2 SASEGT. Here the CDR3 reads CASSLGLKLFF. The CDR3 DNA sequence: TGTGCCAGCAGTTTAGGGCTGAAACTGTTTTTT.

This clonotype was seen ten or more times. The CDR3 coding sequence is TGCAGTGCCGACAGGGGACACGAGCAGTACTTC. As protein: CSADRGHEQYF. The chain is built from TRBV20-1 and TRBJ2-7, with 8 bases lining up with TRBD1. Trimming removed 6 bases from V and 5 bases from J; junction bases left unmatched: 3. The length of the CDR3 is 11 residues. CDR1 and CDR2 (germline): DFQATT, SNEGSKA (reference sequence).

This clonotype was found many times. The chain employs TRBV7-8 and TRBJ1-5; D is possibly TRBD1 (5 bases). Trimming left V 3 bases short and J 7 bases short, with 13 bases between. Germline V gene data show CDR1 as SGHVS and CDR2 as FQNEAQ. This CDR3 spans 14 amino acids. The CDR3 spells CASSFGTMGQPQHF. In DNA, the CDR3 is TGTGCCAGCAGCTTCGGGACGATGGGGCAGCCCCAGCATTTT. The full variable domain, completed using reference TRBV7-8 and TRBJ1-5, is GAGVSQSPRYKVAKRGQDVALRCDPISGHVSLFWYQQALGQGPEFLTYFQNEAQLDKSGLPSDRFFAERPEGSVSTLKIQRTQQEDSAVYLCASSFGTMGQPQHFGDGTRLSIL.

This clonotype was recorded at least ten times. This chain links TRBV6-5 with TRBJ1-2; D uncertain. V shed 0 bases and J shed 8 bases, with 10 bases lying between them. Germline-derived CDR1 and CDR2 are MNHEY and SVGAGI. CDR3 length: 13 residues. CDR3 sequence: CASSYSRGMGYTF. The DNA for the CDR3 is TGTGCCAGCAGTTACTCCCGAGGGATGGGCTACACCTTC.

This clonotype was detected ten times or more. The chain combines TRBV20-1 with TRBJ2-7; D is possibly TRBD1 (5 bases). The CDR3 runs 11 residues. The V gene lost 4 bases and the J gene lost 6 bases, with 10 bases spanning the gap. CDR1 and CDR2 from the germline V gene are DFQATT and SNEGSKA (reference sequence). CDR3: CSATRVPEQYF. Here the CDR3 DNA reads TGCAGTGCTACCAGGGTTCCCGAGCAGTACTTC.

This clonotype came up a few times. The chain has TRBV27 and TRBJ1-2; D is ambiguous. Germline V lookup: CDR1 MNHEY, CDR2 SMNVEV (reference sequence). The CDR3 is 13 amino acids. With 2 bases removed from V and 10 bases from J, the gap between germline ends came to 14 bases. This CDR3 reads CASSLRREQVYTF. The CDR3, as DNA: TGTGCCAGCAGTTTAAGGAGAGAGCAAGTCTACACCTTC.

The chain combines TRBV28 with TRBJ1-3, with 7 bases that match TRBD1. Germline lookup yields CDR1 MDHEN and CDR2 SYDVKM. The CDR3 is 17 residues long. After removal of 5 bases from V and 0 bases from J, the junction contained 10 bases not matched to a gene. Here the CDR3 reads CASSPPGQPISGNTIYF. CDR3 DNA sequence: TGTGCCAGCAGTCCCCCGGGACAGCCAATCTCTGGAAACACCATATATTTT.